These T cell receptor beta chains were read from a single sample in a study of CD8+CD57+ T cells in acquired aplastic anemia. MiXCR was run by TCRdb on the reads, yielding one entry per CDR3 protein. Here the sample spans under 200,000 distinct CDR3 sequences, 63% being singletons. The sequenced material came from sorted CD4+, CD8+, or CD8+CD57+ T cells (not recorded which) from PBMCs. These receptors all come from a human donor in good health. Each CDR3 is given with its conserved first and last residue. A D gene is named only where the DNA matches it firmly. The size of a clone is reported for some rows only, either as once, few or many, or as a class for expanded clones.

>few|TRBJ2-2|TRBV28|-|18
TGTGCCAGCAGCTCATCCGGGACTTCCCGATCGATCGCCGGGGAGCTGTTTTTT
CASSSSGTSRSIAGELFF
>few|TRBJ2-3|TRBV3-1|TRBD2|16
TGTGCCAGCAGCCAAGATACCCTAGCGGCCTCGGATACGCAGTATTTT
CASSQDTLAASDTQYF
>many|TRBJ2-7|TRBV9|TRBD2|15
TGTGCCAGCAGCGCACCGGGACTAGGAGTTGTGGAGCAGTACTTC
CASSAPGLGVVEQYF
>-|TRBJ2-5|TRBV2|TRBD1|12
TGTGCCAGCAGGGGGACAGGAGAGACCCAGCACTTC
CASRGTGETQHF
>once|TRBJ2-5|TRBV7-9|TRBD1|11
TGTGCCAGCAGCTCACGGGACAGGGAAGACTTC
CASSSRDREDF
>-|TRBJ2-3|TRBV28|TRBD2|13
TGTGCCAGCCTGTCGCGGGAGAGTGATACGCAGTATTTT
CASLSRESDTQYF
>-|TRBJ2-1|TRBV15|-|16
TGTGCCACCAGCAGAGACAGGCTGAGCTCCTACAATGAGCAGTTCTTC
CATSRDRLSSYNEQFF
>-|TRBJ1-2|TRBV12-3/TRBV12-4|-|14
TGTGCCAGCAGACCCGAGCGGGACTACAATGGCTACACCTTC
CASRPERDYNGYTF
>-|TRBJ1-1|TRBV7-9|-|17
TGTGCCAGCAGCTCAAACCGGGACACCTCATTGGGCACTGAAGCTTTCTTT
CASSSNRDTSLGTEAFF
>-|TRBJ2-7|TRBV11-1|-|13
TGTGCCAGCAGCTCTCCGGGGACCTACGAGCAGTACTTC
CASSSPGTYEQYF
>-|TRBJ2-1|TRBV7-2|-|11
TGTGCCAGCAGCTCTACCAGGGAGCAGTTCTTC
CASSSTREQFF